The 8 T cell receptor beta chains presented below share a single source sample, sequenced in a study of T cells in pancreatic ductal adenocarcinoma. This table comes from immunoSEQ multiplex PCR, and its TCRdb copy is limited to in-frame clones, with some not included. The sample includes about 16,000 clones, about 88% of them seen just once. Selected pancreatic ductal adenocarcinoma patients had undergone surgery without neoadjuvant therapy. The sample taken for sequencing was PBMCs. The receptors were gathered from a human donor with pancreatic ductal adenocarcinoma.

This chain connects TRBV5-6 to TRBJ2-7; D might be TRBD2 (7 bases). V was pared by 0 bases and J by 3 bases, with 19 bases between. Germline CDR1 is SGHDT and CDR2 is YYEEEE. The CDR3 spans 17 residues. DNA for the CDR3: TGTGCCAGCAGCTTGGCTTGGGGGGGCAGATTAAGCTACGAGCAGTACTTC. Translated, it gives CASSLAWGGRLSYEQYF.

The J gene is TRBJ1-1, the V gene TRBV14, with D uncertain. With 4 bases removed from V and 5 bases from J, the gap between germline ends came to 14 bases. CDR1 and CDR2 from the germline V gene are SGHDN and FVKESK. The CDR3 covers 14 residues. CDR3 DNA sequence: TGTGCCAGCAGCCCCTGGGAGGGAAGAACTGAAGCTTTCTTT. Its translation is CASSPWEGRTEAFF.

The CDR3 DNA reads TGCGCCAGCAGCCCGCGACAGGGCCCATCCGCCTACGAGCAGTACTTC. Its translation is CASSPRQGPSAYEQYF. This chain connects TRBV5-1 to TRBJ2-7, with 7 bases lining up with TRBD1. This CDR3 region has 16 residues. CDR1 and CDR2 (germline): SGHRS, YFSETQ. V was clipped by 4 bases and J by 2 bases; unmatched bases: 12.

The chain couples TRBV18 to TRBJ2-2; a weak D match, TRBD1 (6 bases). The CDR3 is 13 amino acids. CDR1 is KGHSH, CDR2 LQKENI, per germline. V lost 1 base and J 7 bases, leaving 7 bases between the germline ends. The CDR3 loop is CASSPRGLGELFF. CDR3 DNA sequence: TGTGCCAGCTCACCACGGGGGCTCGGGGAGCTGTTTTTT. Looking up the rest from reference TRBV18 and TRBJ2-2 gives the full variable domain: NAGVMQNPRHLVRRRGQEARLRCSPMKGHSHVYWYRQLPEEGLKFMVYLQKENIIDESGMPKERFSAEFPKEGPSILRIQQVVRGDSAAYFCASSPRGLGELFFGEGSRLTVL.

In this sample, this clone turned up once. The V and J genes are TRBV7-3 and TRBJ2-3, with 8 bases aligning to TRBD2. Germline V gene sequence: CDR1 SGHTA, CDR2 FQGTGA. J was trimmed by 5 bases and V by 4 bases; bases with no gene match: 11. The CDR3 loop spans 16 amino acids. CDR3 amino acids: CASSSQGRGAGDTQYF. The CDR3 nucleotides read TGTGCCAGCAGCTCCCAAGGGCGGGGGGCAGGAGATACGCAGTATTTT.

V usage is TRBV27 and J usage is TRBJ1-1; 7 positions match TRBD1. Germline V gene data show CDR1 as MNHEY and CDR2 as SMNVEV (reference sequence). With 5 bases clipped from V and 4 bases from J, the junction kept 13 bases outside the gene matches. This CDR3 region has 16 residues. CDR3 DNA sequence: TGTGCCAGCAGTGCCCAGACAGGGCCCTGGATCACTGAAGCTTTCTTT. It codes for CASSAQTGPWITEAFF.

This clone was seen a handful of times. The chain combines TRBV7-9 with TRBJ1-5; D gene unclear. V lost 3 bases, J lost 5 bases, and 5 bases lay in between. CDR1 is SEHNR, CDR2 FQNEAQ, per germline (reference sequence). This CDR3 contains 12 residues. CDR3 coding DNA: TGTGCCAGCAGCTTCTACGATCAGCCCCAGCATTTT. This codes for CASSFYDQPQHF.

The J gene is TRBJ2-5, the V gene TRBV5-1, with 11 bases fitting TRBD2. Germline-derived CDR1 and CDR2 are SGHRS and YFSETQ. V lost 4 bases to trimming and J lost 7 bases; unmatched junction nucleotides: 9. The CDR3 sequence is 15 residues long. Here the CDR3 DNA reads TGCGCCAGCAGCGAGACTAGCGGGGTCCCGGGGACCCAGTACTTC. Its protein product is CASSETSGVPGTQYF.